The clone carrying this T cell receptor beta chain was seen a handful of times. The antigen remains undetermined. Germline CDR1 and CDR2: MNHEY and SVGAGI. Trimming left V 6 bases short and J 7 bases short, with 15 bases between. The CDR3 extends over 13 amino acids. The data belong to a study of cytomegalovirus exposure and HLA in healthy donors. General study findings and limits: When the data were analyzed later, several of the most significant clusters appeared to be linked to common viral pathogens.

Primers for the PCR totalled 60 Vbeta and 13 Jbeta. Sequenced by immunoSEQ multiplex PCR; TCRdb stores in-frame clones only, minus some. Of about 140,000 clones listed, roughly 79% are singletons. This receptor was obtained from a woman in her fifties or sixties in good health and CMV-seropositive. The specimen was PBMCs. The chain combines TRBV6-5 with TRBJ1-1, with unresolved D. CDR3 in amino acids: CASSLVSVGEAFF. The CDR3 DNA sequence: TGTGCCAGCAGCCTGGTCAGCGTCGGTGAAGCTTTCTTT.